Below are 30 T cell receptor beta chains sequenced from a single sample in a study of blood T cells in healthy people across ages. Then a second PCR, running roughly 7 to 11 cycles, was carried out with a sample-barcoded 5' primer and a J-beta primer mix. MiXCR, applied by TCRdb to the 5' RACE reads, yields one record per CDR3 protein. The table lists about 640,000 distinct CDR3 sequences, 58% of them singletons, with 35% to 40% in the top ten. The sample comprised blood. The receptors derive from a man in his 60s in good health.

This clonotype was counted between two and nine times. V gene TRBV29-1 combines with J gene TRBJ1-1; D possibly corresponds to TRBD1 (6 bases). The germline V gene encodes CDR1 SQVTM and CDR2 ANQGSEA. Deletions cut 6 bases from V and 5 bases from J, with 25 bases between. The CDR3 contains 16 residues. This chain's CDR3 is CSVAGEAGAARTEAFF. The CDR3 DNA sequence: TGCAGCGTAGCAGGGGAGGCAGGGGCCGCGAGGACTGAAGCTTTCTTT.

A remark on this clonotype: A junction end diverges from the germline sequence, so it may reflect a read error. The chain combines TRBV20-1 with TRBJ2-6; either TRBD1 or TRBD2 may fit D (5 bases each). The CDR3 has 12 amino acids. Germline CDR1 and CDR2: DFQATT and SNEGSKA (reference sequence). CDR3: CSAGDGKTVLAF. For the CDR3, the DNA is TGCAGTGCTGGGGACGGAAAAACGGTCCTGGCTTTC.

V and J are TRBV15 and TRBJ1-1, with a weak D call TRBD1 (6 bases). CDR3 length: 16 residues. CDR1 and CDR2 from the germline V gene are LNHNV and YYDKDF (reference sequence). V was shortened by 2 bases and J by 3 bases, with 16 bases between the two germline ends. The CDR3 spells CATSRQWGARDTEAFF. In nucleotides, the CDR3 is TGTGCCACCAGCAGACAATGGGGGGCGAGGGACACTGAAGCTTTCTTT.

The chain joins TRBV11-2 to TRBJ1-6; unclear D gene. The germline CDR1 and CDR2 sequences are SGHAT and FQNNGV. The CDR3 runs to 13 residues. Deletions cut 6 bases from V and 7 bases from J, with 10 bases between. CDR3 sequence reads: CASSLQSNSPLHF. CDR3 sequence (DNA): TGTGCCAGCAGTCTTCAGTCAAATTCACCCCTCCACTTT.

The chain is built from TRBV29-1 and TRBJ2-3, with D possibly TRBD1 on 6 matching bases. The V gene's germline CDR1 is SQVTM and CDR2 ANQGSEA. This CDR3 spans 13 amino acids. V lost 3 bases and J lost 7, with 14 bases in between. The CDR3 reads CSVDGQGRNTQYF. The CDR3 coding sequence is TGCAGCGTTGACGGTCAGGGGCGAAATACGCAGTATTTT.

The chain combines TRBV7-9 with TRBJ2-4, with 8 bases fitting TRBD1. TRBJ2-7 matches the DNA end more closely, so the J call is doubtful. CDR3 size: 13 residues. Germline V gene sequence: CDR1 SEHNR, CDR2 FQNEAQ (reference sequence). The CDR3 loop reads CASSERTGSEQYF. In DNA, the CDR3 is TGTGCCAGCAGTGAAAGGACAGGGAGCGAGCAGTACTTC.

In DNA form, the CDR3 reads TGTGCCAGCAGTCGCGGACTAGCGGGGGGTTCGGAGACCCAGTACTTC. This gives the protein CASSRGLAGGSETQYF. The rearrangement links TRBV6-2 or TRBV6-3 to TRBJ2-5; TRBD2 aligns across 14 bases. V was pared by 5 bases and J by 5 bases, with 7 bases of the junction left unmatched. CDR1 MNHEY and CDR2 SVGEGT come from the germline V gene. The CDR3 length is 16 residues.

This clonotype was recorded once. This chain joins TRBV7-8 and TRBJ2-7, with a possible D match to TRBD1 (6 bases). The CDR3 has 18 residues. Trimming stripped 6 bases from V and 4 bases from J, with 28 bases between. Germline V gene sequence: CDR1 SGHVS, CDR2 FQNEAQ. The CDR3 DNA reads as TGTGCCAGCAGGCCCTTGGTGGGACAACTAACCGCTGGGTACGAGCAGTACTTC. Protein product: CASRPLVGQLTAGYEQYF.

The chain joins TRBV10-3 to TRBJ2-5, with a possible D match to TRBD2 (6 bases). The CDR3 has 13 residues. The V end was cut by 5 bases, the J end by 5 bases, with 12 bases between. Germline V gives CDR1 ENHRY, CDR2 SYGVKD. CDR3 bases: TGTGCCATCAGTCGGGAGTCGGGGGAGACCCAGTACTTC. Encoded protein: CAISRESGETQYF.

This clonotype occurred a few times. This chain joins TRBV29-1 and TRBJ2-3, with 7 bases fitting TRBD2. Germline lookup yields CDR1 SQVTM and CDR2 ANQGSEA. Trimming removed 2 bases from V and 6 bases from J; junction bases left unmatched: 2. The CDR3 loop spans 12 amino acids. The CDR3 region has the DNA TGCAGCGTTGAAAGGGAGGGCGATACGCAGTATTTT. The encoded protein is CSVEREGDTQYF.

The V and J genes are TRBV25-1 and TRBJ2-7; no definite D call. The CDR3 covers 12 residues. Germline lookup yields CDR1 MGHDK and CDR2 SYGVNS. V lost 4 bases, J lost 4 bases, and 8 bases lay in between. CDR3 sequence: CASSVSGYEQYF. The CDR3 DNA is TGTGCCAGCAGTGTATCCGGATACGAGCAGTACTTC.

A few counts support this clonotype. The genes are TRBV2 and TRBJ2-5, with unresolved D. Per the germline V gene, CDR1 is SNHLY and CDR2 is FYNNEI. Trimming shortened V by 7 bases and J by 4 bases, and 7 bases separated the two germline ends. This CDR3 has 11 residues. CDR3 sequence (DNA): TGTGCCAGCACCTTAAGAGAGACCCAGTACTTC. Translated: CASTLRETQYF.

The rearrangement joins TRBV7-2 to TRBJ2-1, with 10 bases fitting TRBD1. V lost 11 bases, J lost 8 bases, and 6 bases stayed unmatched. There are 12 residues in the CDR3. CDR1 is SGHTA and CDR2 is FQGNSA in the germline V gene. The CDR3 DNA reads TGTGCCCAGGGGGACAGGGGTTATGAGCAGTTCTTC. This encodes CAQGDRGYEQFF.

This clonotype was recorded many times. This may be a read error: a much more frequent sequence differs by one nucleotide. V and J are TRBV7-2 and TRBJ2-5, with 7 bases that match TRBD1. J was trimmed by 2 bases and V by 5 bases; bases with no gene match: 5. CDR1 is SGHTA, CDR2 FQGNSA, per germline. This CDR3 contains 14 residues. CDR3 nucleotide sequence: TGTGCCAGCAGCCAACAGACAGGGCAAGAGACCCAGTACTTC. Translating it yields CASSQQTGQETQYF.

This chain links TRBV28 with TRBJ2-1, with D unclear. Germline values: CDR1 MDHEN, CDR2 SYDVKM. This CDR3 comprises 12 residues. The V gene lost 7 bases and the J gene lost 7 bases, with 11 bases spanning the gap. CDR3 loop: CASMSSGNEQFF. The CDR3 DNA is TGTGCCAGCATGTCATCCGGGAATGAGCAGTTCTTC.

This clonotype was observed a handful of times. V and J are TRBV12-3 or TRBV12-4 and TRBJ2-5; D is perhaps TRBD2 (5 bases). This CDR3 region has 17 residues. V was shortened by 5 bases and J by 0 bases, with 19 bases between the two germline ends. CDR3 region: CASSPGRGPGYQETQYF. The CDR3 coding sequence is TGTGCCAGCAGTCCCGGTAGAGGGCCGGGGTACCAAGAGACCCAGTACTTC.

V usage is TRBV28 and J usage is TRBJ1-2, with D perhaps TRBD1 (6 bases). Trimming shortened V by 10 bases and J by 4 bases, and 13 bases separated the two germline ends. This CDR3 contains 12 residues. Germline CDR1 is MDHEN and CDR2 is SYDVKM. DNA of the CDR3: TGTGCCATCCCTACAGGGAGCTATGGCTACACCTTC. Protein: CAIPTGSYGYTF.

In its sample, this clonotype was seen many times. This sequence joins TRBV29-1 and TRBJ1-4; unclear D gene. Germline CDR1 and CDR2: SQVTM and ANQGSEA. The CDR3 contains 12 residues. V lost 1 base and J 7 bases, leaving 7 bases between the germline ends. The CDR3 region has the DNA TGCAGCGTTGAAGCGACTGGTGAAAAACTGTTTTTT. It is translated as CSVEATGEKLFF.

This chain joins TRBV20-1 and TRBJ1-2, with 8 bases aligning to TRBD1. Germline CDR1 is DFQATT and CDR2 is SNEGSKA (reference sequence). J lost 6 bases, V lost 6 bases, and 9 bases had no gene match. The CDR3 length is 13 residues. The CDR3 is CSAKRQGSNGYTF. The CDR3, as DNA: TGCAGTGCCAAACGACAGGGGTCTAATGGCTACACCTTC.

The chain is built from TRBV20-1 and TRBJ1-5; no firm D call. CDR1 DFQATT and CDR2 SNEGSKA come from the germline V gene (reference sequence). CDR3 length equals 14 residues. V lost 1 base and J 3 bases, leaving 10 bases between the germline ends. For the CDR3, the DNA is TGCAGTGCTAGAGTCGGCAGTGACAATCAGCCCCAGCATTTT. This translates into CSARVGSDNQPQHF.

The V and J genes are TRBV6-1 and TRBJ1-1; TRBD1 matches 8 bases. The V and J ends lost 8 bases and 1 base, in that order; junction bases with no gene match: 9. The CDR3 has 15 residues. Germline V gives CDR1 MNHNS, CDR2 SASEGT. The CDR3, as DNA: TGTGCCAGCCCAGGGGGCTCGGTGACGAACACTGAAGCTTTCTTT. Encoded protein: CASPGGSVTNTEAFF.

This clonotype was recorded a few times. This chain connects TRBV25-1 to TRBJ2-1; D possibly corresponds to TRBD1 (6 bases). V was clipped by 7 bases and J by 8 bases, with 18 bases between them. Per the germline V gene, CDR1 is MGHDK and CDR2 is SYGVNS. The CDR3 has 14 amino acids. The CDR3 DNA sequence: TGTGCCAGCACTTGGGACATCGACAGCGATGAGCAGTTCTTC. This gives the protein CASTWDIDSDEQFF.

The CDR3 region is CSAREQGHTQYF. DNA for the CDR3: TGCAGTGCTAGAGAACAGGGACATACGCAGTATTTT. The genes are TRBV20-1 and TRBJ2-3, with D possibly TRBD1 on 6 matching bases. Germline assignment: CDR1 DFQATT and CDR2 SNEGSKA (reference sequence). The CDR3 loop spans 12 amino acids. The germline V and J ends were trimmed by 0 bases and 7 bases, with 8 bases remaining between them.

The CDR3 reads CASSPGPANGYTF. In DNA, the CDR3 is TGCGCCAGCAGCCCAGGTCCGGCGAATGGCTACACCTTC. This chain connects TRBV5-1 to TRBJ1-2; D call uncertain. This CDR3 spans 13 amino acids. The V end was cut by 4 bases, the J end by 6 bases, with 13 bases between. Germline loops: CDR1 SGHRS, CDR2 YFSETQ.

The chain employs TRBV6-1 and TRBJ2-7; D may be TRBD1 (6 bases). Looked up from germline, CDR1 is MNHNS and CDR2 is SASEGT. The V gene lost 8 bases and the J gene lost 6 bases, with 20 bases spanning the gap. The CDR3 runs to 14 residues. In nucleotides, the CDR3 is TGTGCCAGCCGAGCGCCAGGGGAAGTGTTCGAGCAGTACTTC. Protein sequence: CASRAPGEVFEQYF.

As for this clonotype: Sequence at one end of the junction differs from germline and may be a read error. The J gene is TRBJ2-3, the V gene TRBV5-1, with D tentatively TRBD1 (6 bases). The CDR3 runs 14 residues. CDR1 is SGHRS and CDR2 is YFSETQ in the germline V gene. CDR3 nucleotides: TGTGCCAGCAGCAGCATGGACAGCACAGATACGCAGTTTTTT. Its translation is CASSSMDSTDTQFF.

The gene calls are TRBV10-3 and TRBJ2-5, with a tentative D call TRBD2 (6 bases). In germline, CDR1 is ENHRY, CDR2 SYGVKD. The V end was cut by 9 bases, the J end by 0 bases, with 14 bases between. This CDR3 has 14 amino acids. CDR3 sequence: CAMATRRDQETQYF. The CDR3 nucleotides are TGTGCCATGGCGACTAGGAGGGACCAAGAGACCCAGTACTTC.

Concerning this clonotype: At one end the junction does not follow the germline gene, possibly because of a read error. The J gene is TRBJ1-1, the V gene TRBV11-2; 7 bases agree with TRBD1. The CDR3 extends over 15 amino acids. Germline V gene sequence: CDR1 SGHAT, CDR2 FQNNGV. Here the CDR3 reads CAGSLLLRGKTEAFF. For the CDR3, the DNA is TGTGCCGGCAGCTTACTTCTCAGGGGGAAGACTGAAGCTTTCTTT.

The chain joins TRBV20-1 to TRBJ1-2, with 8 bases fitting TRBD1. V shed 6 bases, J shed 0 bases, and the junction held 9 bases outside the gene matches. The CDR3 covers 15 residues. The germline CDR1 and CDR2 sequences are DFQATT and SNEGSKA (reference sequence). In nucleotides, the CDR3 is TGCAGTGCCCCCCCGCGACAGGGGACTAACTATGGCTACACCTTC. This translates into CSAPPRQGTNYGYTF.

The chain joins TRBV20-1 to TRBJ2-3, with 8 bases matching TRBD1. J gave up 1 base and V 5 bases, and 8 bases lay outside the gene matches. Germline-derived CDR1 and CDR2 are DFQATT and SNEGSKA (reference sequence). The CDR3 is made up of 15 amino acids. Written as DNA, the CDR3 is TGCAGTGCTTCAGGACAGGGCCAGGGCACAGATACGCAGTATTTT. Its protein product is CSASGQGQGTDTQYF.